One and the same sample provided the 25 T cell receptor beta chains below, sequenced in a study of cytotoxic CD8 clonotypes in ibrutinib-treated CLL. Method: immunoSEQ multiplex PCR; TCRdb's copy keeps in-frame clones and lacks some. The data contain more than 200,000 clones, 70% of them seen just once; the ten biggest clones take up 15%. Sample: PBMCs, taken after 24 months of ibrutinib treatment. These receptors were taken from a human donor with chronic lymphocytic leukemia.

The rearrangement links TRBV20-1 to TRBJ1-1; D not resolved. Trimming shortened V by 6 bases and J by 1 base, and 6 bases separated the two germline ends. The CDR3 covers 11 residues. Germline assignment: CDR1 DFQATT and CDR2 SNEGSKA (reference sequence). CDR3 nucleotides: TGCAGTGCCAACCAGAACACTGAAGCTTTCTTT. The encoded protein is CSANQNTEAFF.

The V and J genes are TRBV5-1 and TRBJ2-1; tentatively, D is TRBD1 (6 bases). Germline V CDR1 and CDR2: SGHRS, YFSETQ. CDR3 size: 15 residues. Trimming took off 6 bases at V and 7 bases at J, with 20 bases between the two ends. This chain's CDR3 is CASTDSSGHGNEQFF. Written as DNA, the CDR3 is TGCGCCAGCACGGACTCATCGGGACATGGGAATGAGCAGTTCTTC.

This clone was counted only a few times. The chain couples TRBV27 to TRBJ2-7; 10 bases line up with TRBD2. The J segment lost 6 bases and the V segment lost 6 bases, leaving 8 bases of the junction unmatched. Germline V gives CDR1 MNHEY, CDR2 SMNVEV (reference sequence). The length of the CDR3 is 14 residues. For the CDR3, the DNA is TGTGCCAGCAGAACTAGCGGGGACCTTCCCGAGCAGTACTTC. Translating gives CASRTSGDLPEQYF.

The chain has TRBV7-9 and TRBJ2-7, with D unclear. Germline V gene sequence: CDR1 SEHNR, CDR2 FQNEAQ (reference sequence). CDR3 length: 10 amino acids. V lost 3 bases and J 6 bases, leaving 3 bases between the germline ends. The CDR3 sequence is CASSLREQYF. The CDR3 nucleotides are TGTGCCAGCAGCTTGCGCGAGCAGTACTTC.

This rearrangement joins TRBV27 to TRBJ2-1; D is undetermined. The CDR3 spans 15 residues. The germline V and J ends were trimmed by 3 bases and 4 bases, with 13 bases remaining between them. Germline loops: CDR1 MNHEY, CDR2 SMNVEV (reference sequence). DNA for the CDR3: TGTGCCAGCAGTTTTTGGCAGGACGTTTACAATGAGCAGTTCTTC. It specifies CASSFWQDVYNEQFF.

The chain recombines TRBV7-9 with TRBJ1-2; D remains ambiguous. Germline CDR1 and CDR2: SEHNR and FQNEAQ (reference sequence). CDR3 size: 12 residues. Trimming removed 1 base from V and 2 bases from J, with 2 bases in between. The CDR3 is CASSLGNYGYTF. CDR3 DNA: TGTGCCAGCAGCTTAGGCAACTATGGCTACACCTTC.

The genes are TRBV11-3 and TRBJ2-1, with 9 bases matching TRBD2. Germline CDR1 SGHNT, CDR2 YENEEA. The CDR3 length is 15 residues. J was trimmed by 7 bases and V by 5 bases; bases with no gene match: 9. The CDR3 region is CASSRRGGDWNEQFF. Here the CDR3 DNA reads TGTGCCAGCAGCCGTCGCGGGGGGGATTGGAATGAGCAGTTCTTC.

This rearrangement joins TRBV15 to TRBJ2-1; D remains ambiguous. Germline V gene sequence: CDR1 LNHNV, CDR2 YYDKDF (reference sequence). The CDR3 is 14 residues long. V was shortened by 0 bases and J by 5 bases, with 8 bases between the two germline ends. The CDR3 loop is CATSRDRSNNEQFF. The DNA of the CDR3 is TGTGCCACCAGCAGAGATCGATCCAACAATGAGCAGTTCTTC.

This clone was picked up a small number of times. The chain employs TRBV5-1 and TRBJ2-1; weak D call: TRBD1 (6 bases). The CDR3 has 14 residues. Trimming left V 7 bases short and J 0 bases short, with 11 bases between. Germline loops: CDR1 SGHRS, CDR2 YFSETQ. Here the CDR3 DNA reads TGCGCCAGCTACAGGGAATACTCCTACAATGAGCAGTTCTTC. It yields the protein CASYREYSYNEQFF.

The chain has TRBV28 and TRBJ2-3; TRBD1 matches at 10 bases. Germline loops: CDR1 MDHEN, CDR2 SYDVKM. The CDR3 runs 16 residues. With V trimmed by 5 bases and J by 4 bases, 9 bases remained unmatched. CDR3 protein: CASSPRDRGFADTQYF. In DNA form, the CDR3 reads TGTGCCAGCAGTCCCCGGGACAGGGGTTTCGCAGATACGCAGTATTTT.

This clone has more than one count but fewer than ten. This chain links TRBV7-8 with TRBJ2-2; D remains ambiguous. Germline V lookup: CDR1 SGHVS, CDR2 FQNEAQ. V lost 3 bases and J lost 2, with 13 bases in between. The CDR3 is made up of 16 amino acids. CDR3 nucleotides: TGTGCCAGCAGCTTGGGTATTGCCCTAAACACCGGGGAGCTGTTTTTT. Amino acid sequence: CASSLGIALNTGELFF.

The chain combines TRBV6-5 with TRBJ1-2; tentative D call: TRBD1 (6 bases). The germline gives CDR1 MNHEY, CDR2 SVGAGI. Trimming took 0 bases from V and 6 from J, leaving 11 bases between them. CDR3 size: 14 residues. CDR3 DNA sequence: TGTGCCAGCAGTTACTCAACTGGGGGCAATGGCTACACCTTC. Amino acid sequence: CASSYSTGGNGYTF.

This clone has just a few counts. This sequence joins TRBV18 and TRBJ2-1; the match to TRBD2 covers 9 bases. Germline assignment: CDR1 KGHSH and CDR2 LQKENI. There are 15 residues in the CDR3. V lost 2 bases and J lost 6; bases outside the gene matches: 5. The CDR3 DNA reads TGTGCCAGCTCACCAGAGCGGGAGGTGGGCAATGAGCAGTTCTTC. This encodes CASSPEREVGNEQFF. Filled out from reference TRBV18 and TRBJ2-1, the complete variable domain reads NAGVMQNPRHLVRRRGQEARLRCSPMKGHSHVYWYRQLPEEGLKFMVYLQKENIIDESGMPKERFSAEFPKEGPSILRIQQVVRGDSAAYFCASSPEREVGNEQFFGPGTRLTVL.

This chain uses TRBV4-3 with TRBJ1-1; no reliable D call. CDR1 LGHNA and CDR2 YSLEER come from the germline V gene. Trimming shortened V by 0 bases and J by 1 base, and 6 bases separated the two germline ends. This CDR3 is 14 amino acids long. The CDR3 coding sequence is TGCGCCAGCAGCCAAGATTTGGAGAACACTGAAGCTTTCTTT. Its protein is CASSQDLENTEAFF.

On this clone itself: The same CDR3 is also encoded by other DNA sequences in this sample. The chain couples TRBV9 to TRBJ2-5; 7 bases line up with TRBD1. Germline V lookup: CDR1 SGDLS, CDR2 YYNGEE. The CDR3 has 14 amino acids. The V gene end was trimmed by 2 bases and the J gene end by 2 bases; junction bases not matched to a gene: 3. CDR3 DNA: TGTGCCAGCAGCGTGGGGACAGTACAAGAGACCCAGTACTTC. This encodes CASSVGTVQETQYF. Full variable domain (remainder filled in from reference TRBV9 and TRBJ2-5): DSGVTQTPKHLITATGQRVTLRCSPRSGDLSVYWYQQSLDQGLQFLIQYYNGEERAKGNILERFSAQQFPDLHSELNLSSLELGDSALYFCASSVGTVQETQYFGPGTRLLVL.

This clone came up a few times. V gene TRBV27 combines with J gene TRBJ1-5; no definite D call. CDR1 is MNHEY, CDR2 SMNVEV, per germline (reference sequence). Trimming removed 6 bases from V and 3 bases from J, with 6 bases in between. The CDR3 runs 12 residues. CDR3 nucleotide sequence: TGTGCCAGCAGGGACTACAATCAGCCCCAGCATTTT. Translating it yields CASRDYNQPQHF.

This rearrangement joins TRBV7-2 to TRBJ1-4; TRBD1 might be the D (5 bases). The CDR3 is 15 residues long. V was clipped by 4 bases and J by 1 base, with 10 bases between them. Per the germline V gene, CDR1 is SGHTA and CDR2 is FQGNSA. CDR3 loop: CASSSRGGTNEKLFF. The CDR3 DNA follows: TGTGCCAGCAGCTCGCGGGGGGGAACTAATGAAAAACTGTTTTTT.

The chain links TRBV2 to TRBJ2-7, with D perhaps TRBD2 (6 bases). The germline V and J ends were trimmed by 7 bases and 6 bases, with 10 bases remaining between them. CDR3 length: 11 residues. The germline V gene encodes CDR1 SNHLY and CDR2 FYNNEI. As DNA, the CDR3 is TGTGCCAGCAAGGGAGGTTTCGAGCAGTACTTC. Translated: CASKGGFEQYF.

The CDR3 DNA reads as TGTGCCAGCACTAGCCAGGTCAAAACCGGGGAGCTGTTTTTT. This gives the protein CASTSQVKTGELFF. This sequence joins TRBV6-5 and TRBJ2-2; maybe TRBD2 (5 bases). V gave up 7 bases and J gave up 5 bases, with 14 bases separating them. Germline lookup yields CDR1 MNHEY and CDR2 SVGAGI. This CDR3 contains 14 residues.

The chain employs TRBV5-1 and TRBJ2-3; 11 bases agree with TRBD2. Unmatched junction bases numbered 2, after V lost 4 bases and J lost 1 base. CDR1 is SGHRS, CDR2 YFSETQ, per germline. This CDR3 is 15 amino acids long. The CDR3 sequence: CASSQTSGGTDTQYF. The CDR3 DNA follows: TGCGCCAGCAGCCAGACTAGCGGGGGCACAGATACGCAGTATTTT.

This clone was counted between two and nine times. This rearrangement joins TRBV11-3 to TRBJ2-1; the D is unclear. CDR3 size: 12 residues. The germline CDR1 and CDR2 sequences are SGHNT and YENEEA. The V end lost 0 bases, the J end lost 6 bases, and 3 bases lay between the germline ends. The CDR3 DNA reads TGTGCCAGCAGCTTAGAGGGCAATGAGCAGTTCTTC. Protein: CASSLEGNEQFF. Variable domain in full (rest from reference TRBV11-3 and TRBJ2-1): EAGVVQSPRYKIIEKKQPVAFWCNPISGHNTLYWYLQNLGQGPELLIRYENEEAVDDSQLPKDRFSAERLKGVDSTLKIQPAELGDSAVYLCASSLEGNEQFFGPGTRLTVL.

The V gene is TRBV2, the J gene TRBJ2-1; D perhaps matches TRBD2 (5 bases). This CDR3 spans 15 amino acids. CDR1 is SNHLY and CDR2 is FYNNEI in the germline V gene. Trimming removed 0 bases from V and 8 bases from J, with 14 bases in between. In nucleotides, the CDR3 is TGTGCCAGCAGTGAAGCTAGGCTAGCTAGTGATGAGCAGTTCTTC. Translated: CASSEARLASDEQFF.

V usage is TRBV7-3 and J usage is TRBJ2-2; possible D gene TRBD1, 5 bases. The CDR3 is made up of 15 amino acids. Trimming stripped 2 bases from V and 1 base from J, with 8 bases between. Germline V lookup: CDR1 SGHTA, CDR2 FQGTGA. CDR3 region: CASSLGDRNTGELFF. For the CDR3, the DNA is TGTGCCAGCAGCTTAGGCGACAGGAACACCGGGGAGCTGTTTTTT.

This chain uses TRBV18 with TRBJ1-1, with 9 bases aligning to TRBD1. V lost 6 bases, J lost 3 bases, and 5 bases stayed unmatched. The length of the CDR3 is 14 residues. The germline V gene encodes CDR1 KGHSH and CDR2 LQKENI. The CDR3 sequence: CASSLRQGDTEAFF. CDR3 nucleotides: TGTGCCAGCTCGCTACGACAGGGGGACACTGAAGCTTTCTTT.

The V gene is TRBV28, the J gene TRBJ2-2, with D hard to call. The CDR3 extends over 12 amino acids. Trimming pared 6 bases from V and 8 bases from J, leaving 10 bases between. Germline V lookup: CDR1 MDHEN, CDR2 SYDVKM. DNA for the CDR3: TGTGCCAGCAGCTCAGATAAAGGGGAGCTGTTTTTT. Its translation: CASSSDKGELFF.